This T cell receptor (beta chain) was captured in a study of control samples from healthy donors and cancer patients. The method was immunoSEQ multiplex PCR; TCRdb's version includes in-frame clones alone and lacks a portion of them. The sample records around 120,000 clones, approximately 92% being singletons. This CDR3 spans 20 amino acids. The J segment lost 3 bases and the V segment lost 5 bases, leaving 24 bases of the junction unmatched. CDR1 SGHTA and CDR2 FQGTGA come from the germline V gene. The receptor's source is a woman in her fifties or sixties with colorectal cancer. Sequenced: PBMCs. This chain joins TRBV7-3 and TRBJ1-2, with 7 bases matching TRBD1. The CDR3 is CASSASARRGPKRIDYGYTF. CDR3 coding DNA: TGTGCCAGCAGCGCTTCCGCCCGGAGGGGGCCAAAAAGGATCGACTATGGCTACACCTTC.